The sequence of this T cell receptor beta chain was determined in a study of shared clonotypes between healthy human individuals. Of note for this clone: What it binds is not known.

TCRdb's copy holds only in-frame clones and misses some; the assay was immunoSEQ multiplex PCR. Counted here are roughly 2.1 million clones, around 93% occurring once; the ten biggest clones make up 1.7%. The naive CD8 fraction comprised CD45RO-negative cells positively selected for CCR7 and excluded terminally differentiated effector memory CD45RA+ cells. General study findings and limits: Sequencing of the sorted subsets was shown by rarefaction to be incomplete despite large depth. Across a handful of donors, naive CD4 shared roughly 5.1%, naive CD8 more than 3%, memory CD4 roughly 2.4%, memory CD8 about 0.4%.

Germline CDR1 is SQVTM and CDR2 is ANQGSEA. This CDR3 is built from 16 residues. V lost 0 bases and J lost 2; bases outside the gene matches: 6. V gene TRBV29-1 combines with J gene TRBJ2-1; the match to TRBD1 covers 8 bases. This TCR was sampled from a young man in good health. Some clones in this sample may be carry-over from other donors' samples. The source material was naive CD8+ T cells from PBMCs. The DNA of the CDR3 is TGCAGCGTTGAAGATGGTGGCAGGGGGCCCTACAATGAGCAGTTCTTC. It yields the protein CSVEDGGRGPYNEQFF.